A single T cell receptor (beta chain) is shown here with its context. The target antigen is unknown. The study sampled nominally healthy donors, though unrecorded immune exposures were likely. These data come from a study of cytomegalovirus exposure and HLA in healthy donors. Study in general: Among roughly 180 million T cells, an earlier analysis found approximately 110 million unique TCR beta sequences. Findings and caveats of the study: A later analysis appeared to link common viral pathogens to several of the most significant clusters.

PCR employed 60 Vbeta and 13 Jbeta primers. TCRdb's table, derived via immunoSEQ multiplex PCR, lists solely in-frame clones and lacks some. The sample carries about 300,000 clones, 86% recorded once. This CDR3 comprises 15 residues. CDR1 and CDR2 (germline): MNHNS, SASEGT. Trimming left V 1 base short and J 1 base short, with 11 bases between. The sample was PBMCs. The chain combines TRBV6-1 with TRBJ2-7; D is unclear. The sequence came from a man in his forties or fifties in good health and CMV-seropositive. CDR3 nucleotides: TGTGCCAGCAGTGAAGATGCAGTCGCTTCCTACGAGCAGTACTTC. Encoded protein: CASSEDAVASYEQYF.